A single sample is the source of the 20 T cell receptor beta chains below, sequenced in a study of blood T cell repertoires in COVID-19. Repertoires were generated with immunoSEQ multiplex PCR, while TCRdb's copy carries only in-frame clones and drops some. Of about 250,000 clones listed, approximately 85% are singletons. Sequencing used PBMCs or T cells enriched from blood (not recorded which). The receptor set was obtained from a woman aged 45-59 years who had been exposed to COVID-19.

The rearrangement joins TRBV28 to TRBJ1-2; D is undetermined. The CDR3 totals 14 residues. Trimming removed 5 bases from V and 8 bases from J, with 18 bases in between. From germline, CDR1 is MDHEN and CDR2 SYDVKM. CDR3 DNA: TGTGCCAGCAGTATCCCGGGATCCCACGGGGGCTACACCTTC. Translating it yields CASSIPGSHGGYTF.

V and J are TRBV5-1 and TRBJ1-4; D might be TRBD1 (5 bases). Trimming took off 0 bases at V and 8 bases at J, with 14 bases between the two ends. Germline values: CDR1 SGHRS, CDR2 YFSETQ. The CDR3 is made up of 15 amino acids. CDR3 in DNA: TGCGCCAGCAGCTTGGGCGGGACTTCGGAAGAAAAACTGTTTTTT. It yields the protein CASSLGGTSEEKLFF.

This chain joins TRBV6-6 and TRBJ1-1; 7 nucleotides agree with TRBD1. V lost 5 bases, J lost 7 bases, and 4 bases stayed unmatched. The germline gives CDR1 MNHNY, CDR2 SVGAGI (reference sequence). This CDR3 is built from 12 residues. CDR3 sequence (DNA): TGTGCCAGCAGTGCCCAGGGGGGTGAAGCTTTCTTT. This encodes CASSAQGGEAFF.

This clone was seen a handful of times. V is TRBV7-9 and J is TRBJ2-1; 14 bases match TRBD2. This CDR3 spans 15 amino acids. Losses at the gene ends were 6 bases for V and 11 bases for J; bases not matched to a gene: 9. From germline, CDR1 is SEHNR and CDR2 FQNEAQ (reference sequence). CDR3 nucleotides: TGTGCCAGCAGAGAGACTAGCGGGGGGGCCGAAAAGCAGTTCTTC. It codes for CASRETSGGAEKQFF. The variable domain in full, completed from reference TRBV7-9 and TRBJ2-1, reads DTGVSQNPRHKITKRGQNVTFRCDPISEHNRLYWYRQTLGQGPEFLTYFQNEAQLEKSRLLSDRFSAERPKGSFSTLEIQRTEQGDSAMYLCASRETSGGAEKQFFGPGTRLTVL.

The chain has TRBV6-5 and TRBJ1-6; weak D call: TRBD1 (5 bases). V gave up 2 bases and J gave up 1 base, with 9 bases separating them. Germline assignment: CDR1 MNHEY and CDR2 SVGAGI. The CDR3 is 16 residues long. The DNA for the CDR3 is TGTGCCAGCAGTTACGTCAGGGCGTCCTATAATTCACCCCTCCACTTT. Translated: CASSYVRASYNSPLHF.

This rearrangement joins TRBV5-4 to TRBJ2-7; a possible D gene is TRBD1 (6 bases). The CDR3 consists of 14 residues. The germline V and J ends were trimmed by 2 bases and 5 bases, with 14 bases remaining between them. Germline lookup yields CDR1 SGHNT and CDR2 YYREEE (reference sequence). The CDR3 DNA follows: TGTGCCAGCAGCTTTACCAGGGGAAGAAACGAGCAGTACTTC. Translating it yields CASSFTRGRNEQYF.

The chain employs TRBV5-1 and TRBJ1-6; D is undetermined. In germline, CDR1 is SGHRS, CDR2 YFSETQ. The V gene lost 4 bases and the J gene lost 4 bases, with 9 bases spanning the gap. The CDR3 runs 14 residues. In DNA, the CDR3 is TGCGCCAGCAGCGTCGGGGATTATAATTCACCCCTCCACTTT. It specifies CASSVGDYNSPLHF. The complete variable domain, with remaining parts taken from reference TRBV5-1 and TRBJ1-6, reads KAGVTQTPRYLIKTRGQQVTLSCSPISGHRSVSWYQQTPGQGLQFLFEYFSETQRNKGNFPGRFSGRQFSNSRSEMNVSTLELGDSALYLCASSVGDYNSPLHFGNGTRLTVT.

The CDR3 nucleotides read TGCGCCAGCAGCCAATCCCAGACAGGGCAAAACTATGGCTACACCTTC. It encodes CASSQSQTGQNYGYTF. This chain connects TRBV4-3 to TRBJ1-2; 7 bases fit TRBD1. Trimming removed 2 bases from V and 2 bases from J; junction bases left unmatched: 8. The CDR3 consists of 16 residues. Germline V gene lookup returns CDR1 LGHNA and CDR2 YSLEER.

The V and J genes are TRBV5-6 and TRBJ1-3, with D possibly TRBD1 on 6 matching bases. The CDR3 extends over 14 amino acids. Germline values: CDR1 SGHDT, CDR2 YYEEEE. Trimming stripped 1 base from V and 1 base from J, with 6 bases between. CDR3 in DNA: TGTGCCAGCAGCTTGACAGGGTCTGGAAACACCATATATTTT. This encodes CASSLTGSGNTIYF.

This clone was seen only once. This chain connects TRBV14 to TRBJ1-1; the D gene is possibly TRBD1 (6 bases). Per the germline V gene, CDR1 is SGHDN and CDR2 is FVKESK. This CDR3 contains 16 residues. Deletions cut 0 bases from V and 4 bases from J, with 15 bases between. CDR3 in DNA: TGTGCCAGCAGCCAAGATCTCGGGGGGCTTGGCACTGAAGCTTTCTTT. Protein: CASSQDLGGLGTEAFF. Variable domain in full (rest from reference TRBV14 and TRBJ1-1): EAGVTQFPSHSVIEKGQTVTLRCDPISGHDNLYWYRRVMGKEIKFLLHFVKESKQDESGMPNNRFLAERTGGTYSTLKVQPAELEDSGVYFCASSQDLGGLGTEAFFGQGTRLTVV.

The chain recombines TRBV27 with TRBJ2-7, with no clear D. V lost 4 bases, J lost 3 bases, and 4 bases lay in between. The length of the CDR3 is 11 residues. The germline gives CDR1 MNHEY, CDR2 SMNVEV (reference sequence). CDR3 bases: TGTGCCAGCAGTTCCCTCTACGAGCAGTACTTC. This codes for CASSSLYEQYF.

The rearrangement joins TRBV5-5 to TRBJ1-6; 10 nucleotides match TRBD1. Germline trimming cut 0 bases from V and 8 bases from J; bases unmatched to any gene: 8. The CDR3 sequence is 17 residues long. In germline, CDR1 is SGHKS, CDR2 YYEKEE (reference sequence). CDR3 nucleotides: TGTGCCAGCAGCTTGGCGGGACAGGGGCGACCCGATTCACCCCTCCACTTT. As protein: CASSLAGQGRPDSPLHF.

The CDR3 sequence: CASSLTGGSYEQYF. The CDR3 nucleotides read TGTGCCAGCAGCTTGACAGGGGGTAGCTACGAGCAGTACTTC. The chain couples TRBV7-9 to TRBJ2-7, with 9 bases fitting TRBD1. V was pared by 3 bases and J by 3 bases, with 3 bases of the junction left unmatched. The length of the CDR3 is 14 residues. Germline V CDR1 and CDR2: SEHNR, FQNEAQ (reference sequence).

The chain recombines TRBV5-1 with TRBJ2-2; TRBD1 matches 12 bases. This CDR3 contains 16 residues. The germline V gene has CDR1 SGHRS and CDR2 YFSETQ. Trimming took 4 bases from V and 6 from J; bases not matched to a gene: 7. The CDR3 loop reads CASSPGTGGEAGELFF. The CDR3 bases are TGCGCCAGCAGCCCTGGGACAGGGGGCGAAGCCGGGGAGCTGTTTTTT.

The chain uses TRBV25-1 and TRBJ1-6, with D possibly matching TRBD1 (6 bases). From germline, CDR1 is MGHDK and CDR2 SYGVNS. There are 13 residues in the CDR3. V lost 4 bases and J lost 7, with 8 bases in between. As DNA, the CDR3 is TGTGCCAGCAGTGTAACAGGGAATTCACCCCTCCACTTT. Its translation: CASSVTGNSPLHF.

The J gene is TRBJ2-1, the V gene TRBV5-4; a possible D gene is TRBD2 (5 bases). Germline CDR1 and CDR2: SGHNT and YYREEE (reference sequence). The CDR3 is made up of 15 amino acids. Deletions cut 4 bases from V and 9 bases from J, with 20 bases between. CDR3 in DNA: TGTGCCAGCAGCCTCCGGGGAGCAGGTCATGGTGAGCAGTTCTTC. Translating gives CASSLRGAGHGEQFF.

The chain joins TRBV10-3 to TRBJ2-7; the D is unclear. The CDR3 length is 12 residues. Germline-derived CDR1 and CDR2 are ENHRY and SYGVKD. V lost 0 bases and J 5 bases, leaving 5 bases between the germline ends. CDR3 loop: CAISESGDEQYF. CDR3 DNA: TGTGCCATCAGTGAGTCGGGCGACGAGCAGTACTTC.

The chain is built from TRBV4-2 and TRBJ1-1; D remains unclear. Germline lookup yields CDR1 LGHNA and CDR2 YNFKEQ. The V end lost 7 bases, the J end lost 1 base, and 7 bases lay between the germline ends. This CDR3 has 12 amino acids. DNA for the CDR3: TGTGCCAGCAAGGAGGGGAACACTGAAGCTTTCTTT. Its translation: CASKEGNTEAFF.

The chain couples TRBV5-6 to TRBJ1-4; D might be TRBD1 (5 bases). The CDR3 sequence is 16 residues long. Germline V gene lookup returns CDR1 SGHDT and CDR2 YYEEEE. Trimming removed 1 base from V and 0 bases from J, with 10 bases in between. CDR3 sequence (DNA): TGTGCCAGCAGCTTGAAGGGGCCATCAACTAATGAAAAACTGTTTTTT. This sequence encodes CASSLKGPSTNEKLFF.

V usage is TRBV5-1 and J usage is TRBJ2-3; 7 bases line up with TRBD1. Per germline, CDR1 SGHRS and CDR2 YFSETQ. The CDR3 runs 15 residues. V lost 5 bases to trimming and J lost 5 bases; unmatched junction nucleotides: 11. The CDR3 coding sequence is TGCGCCAGCAGTCGAGTTACAGGGGTTAAAGATACGCAGTATTTT. This codes for CASSRVTGVKDTQYF.